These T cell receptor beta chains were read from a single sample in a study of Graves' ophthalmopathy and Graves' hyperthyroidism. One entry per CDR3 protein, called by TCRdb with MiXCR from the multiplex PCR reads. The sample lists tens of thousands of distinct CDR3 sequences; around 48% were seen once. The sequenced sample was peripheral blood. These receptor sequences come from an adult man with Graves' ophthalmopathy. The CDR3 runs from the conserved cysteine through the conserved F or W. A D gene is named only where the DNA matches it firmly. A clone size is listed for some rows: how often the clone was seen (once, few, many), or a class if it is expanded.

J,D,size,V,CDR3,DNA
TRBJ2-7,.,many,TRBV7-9,CAGGAGPYEQYF,TGTGCCGGGGGAGCAGGGCCCTACGAGCAGTACTTC
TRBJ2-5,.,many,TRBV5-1,CASSLVGDHRETQYF,TGCGCCAGCAGCTTGGTGGGCGACCATAGGGAGACCCAGTACTTC
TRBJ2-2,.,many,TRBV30,CAWSVGRTGELFF,TGTGCCTGGAGTGTAGGTCGGACCGGGGAGCTGTTTTTT
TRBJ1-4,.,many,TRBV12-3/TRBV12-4,CASSPLGRVLTNEKLFF,TGTGCCAGCAGCCCCTTAGGCAGGGTTCTGACTAATGAAAAACTGTTTTTT
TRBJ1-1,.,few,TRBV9,CASSSGQTEAFF,TGTGCCAGCAGCTCTGGACAGACTGAAGCTTTCTTT
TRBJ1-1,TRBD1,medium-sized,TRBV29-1,CSVEARTGRPEAFF,TGCAGCGTTGAGGCCAGGACAGGGAGGCCCGAAGCTTTCTTT
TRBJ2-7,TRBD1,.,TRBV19,CASSIAGTGVYEQYF,TGTGCCAGTAGTATAGCCGGGACAGGGGTCTACGAGCAGTACTTC
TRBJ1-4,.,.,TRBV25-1,CASSVTGPGHEKLFF,TGTGCCAGCAGTGTTACAGGGCCGGGACATGAAAAACTGTTTTTT
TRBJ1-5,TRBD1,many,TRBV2,CASSQKTGDNQPQHF,TGTGCCAGCAGTCAGAAGACAGGGGACAATCAGCCCCAGCATTTT
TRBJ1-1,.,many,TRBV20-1,CSAYKTGSYYTEAFF,TGCAGTGCCTACAAGACAGGTAGCTACTACACTGAAGCTTTCTTT
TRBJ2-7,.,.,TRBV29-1,CSVTLAISYEQYF,TGCAGCGTTACCCTAGCGATCTCCTACGAGCAGTACTTC
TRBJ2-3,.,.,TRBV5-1,CASSLEGLSTGEDTQYF,TGCGCCAGCAGCTTGGAGGGGTTGAGCACCGGGGAAGATACGCAGTATTTT
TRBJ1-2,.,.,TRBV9,CASSEDTHPTGGYTF,TGTGCCAGCAGCGAGGACACCCACCCCACTGGGGGCTACACCTTC
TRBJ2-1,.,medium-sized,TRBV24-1,CATSDLWPYNEQFF,TGTGCCACCAGTGATTTGTGGCCGTACAATGAGCAGTTCTTC
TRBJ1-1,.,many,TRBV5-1,CASSLVARRNTEAFF,TGCGCCAGCAGCTTGGTGGCCAGACGGAACACTGAAGCTTTCTTT
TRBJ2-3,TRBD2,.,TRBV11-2,CASSGSGSGDTQYF,TGTGCCAGCAGCGGGAGCGGGAGCGGAGATACGCAGTATTTT